The sample holds one count of the clone carrying this TCR beta chain. This entry belongs to a study of blood T cell repertoires in COVID-19. In the study overall: Acute and convalescent COVID-19 samples came from the United States, Italy and Spain. The analysed material was cDNA or gDNA that came from T cells, B-cell-depleted T cells, or PBMCs.

From germline, CDR1 is SGHRS and CDR2 YFSETQ. Trimming took off 1 base at V and 4 bases at J, with 9 bases between the two ends. This CDR3 contains 14 residues. Study processing details: Reference gene primer amplification yielded estimated nucleated cell counts. Data came from immunoSEQ multiplex PCR; TCRdb stores just in-frame clones and leaves some out. V and J calls plus clone size are reproduced from that table; the DNA served to infer D and trimming. This table has 140,000 to 150,000 clones, over 75% appearing once. The V gene is TRBV5-1, the J gene TRBJ2-1, with a weak D call TRBD2 (5 bases). The sequenced sample consisted of PBMCs or T cells enriched from blood (not recorded which). The source is a woman between 25 and 40 years old with acute COVID-19. DNA of the CDR3: TGCGCCAGCAGCTTGCGGGAATCTTACAATGAGCAGTTCTTC. This codes for CASSLRESYNEQFF.